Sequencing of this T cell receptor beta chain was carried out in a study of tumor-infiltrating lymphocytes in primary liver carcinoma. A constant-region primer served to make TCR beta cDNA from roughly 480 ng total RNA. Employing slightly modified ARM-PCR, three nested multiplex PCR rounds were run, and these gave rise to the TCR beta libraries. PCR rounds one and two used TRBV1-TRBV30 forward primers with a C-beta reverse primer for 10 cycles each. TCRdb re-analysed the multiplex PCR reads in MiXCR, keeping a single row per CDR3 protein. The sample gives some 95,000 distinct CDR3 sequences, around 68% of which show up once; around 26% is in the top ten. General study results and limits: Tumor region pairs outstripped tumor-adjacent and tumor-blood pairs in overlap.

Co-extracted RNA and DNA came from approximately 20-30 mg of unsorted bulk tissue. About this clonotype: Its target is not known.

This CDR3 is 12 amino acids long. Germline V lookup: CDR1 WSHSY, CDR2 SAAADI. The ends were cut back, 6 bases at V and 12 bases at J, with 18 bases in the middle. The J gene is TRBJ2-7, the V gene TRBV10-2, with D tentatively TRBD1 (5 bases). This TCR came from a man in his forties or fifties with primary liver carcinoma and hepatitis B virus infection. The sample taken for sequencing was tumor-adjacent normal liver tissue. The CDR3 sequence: CASRSGSYKLYF. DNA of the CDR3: TGCGCCAGCAGGTCAGGGTCCTACAAGCTGTACTTC.